Each of the 27 T cell receptor beta chains below was sequenced from the same sample in a study of blood T cell repertoires in COVID-19. Method: immunoSEQ multiplex PCR; TCRdb's copy keeps in-frame clones and lacks some. The sample yields 130,000 or so clones, almost 85% seen once. Sequences were obtained from PBMCs or T cells enriched from blood (not recorded which). All receptors derive from a woman in her forties or fifties with acute COVID-19.

The chain links TRBV6-1 to TRBJ2-5; the match to TRBD1 covers 8 bases. The ends lost 1 base at V and 5 bases at J; junction bases unmatched: 6. The CDR3 has 15 amino acids. Germline V gene data show CDR1 as MNHNS and CDR2 as SASEGT. For the CDR3, the DNA is TGTGCCAGCAGTGAAGGGGCAGGGGGCTCGGAGACCCAGTACTTC. Amino acids: CASSEGAGGSETQYF.

The V gene is TRBV6-6, the J gene TRBJ2-1; D call uncertain. CDR3 length equals 10 residues. CDR1 MNHNY and CDR2 SVGAGI come from the germline V gene (reference sequence). Trimming cost V 6 bases and J 7 bases, with 4 bases left between them. CDR3 amino acids: CASRENEQFF. In nucleotides, the CDR3 is TGTGCCAGCAGGGAGAATGAGCAGTTCTTC.

The CDR3 DNA follows: TGTGCCAGCAGCTCCCGCAGGGTCGAAGGCTACACCTTC. Its protein is CASSSRRVEGYTF. The chain is built from TRBV7-2 and TRBJ1-2; D may be TRBD1 (5 bases). The V end was cut by 4 bases, the J end by 8 bases, with 14 bases between. This CDR3 region has 13 residues. Germline CDR1 and CDR2: SGHTA and FQGNSA.

This chain connects TRBV7-9 to TRBJ1-4, with D uncertain. This CDR3 has 14 residues. V gave up 4 bases and J gave up 3 bases, with 9 bases separating them. From germline, CDR1 is SEHNR and CDR2 FQNEAQ (reference sequence). In DNA form, the CDR3 reads TGTGCCAGCAGCTACGATACGGCTAATGAAAAACTGTTTTTT. The encoded protein is CASSYDTANEKLFF.

The chain employs TRBV5-6 and TRBJ2-7; the D is unclear. This CDR3 spans 16 amino acids. Per germline, CDR1 SGHDT and CDR2 YYEEEE. Between the trimmed V and J ends, which lost 1 base and 5 bases, there was a span of 19 bases. The CDR3 nucleotides read TGTGCCAGCAGCTTGTACGGGTCCACCCCCACGGACGAGCAGTACTTC. Translated, it gives CASSLYGSTPTDEQYF.

This rearrangement joins TRBV28 to TRBJ1-2, with 8 positions matching TRBD1. This CDR3 spans 15 amino acids. The J segment lost 7 bases and the V segment lost 5 bases, leaving 12 bases of the junction unmatched. Germline V gene sequence: CDR1 MDHEN, CDR2 SYDVKM. The CDR3 spells CASSPLTWTGFGYTF. CDR3 DNA sequence: TGTGCCAGCAGTCCCCTTACCTGGACAGGGTTTGGCTACACCTTC.

This chain uses TRBV28 with TRBJ1-1; TRBD1 might be the D (6 bases). The CDR3 runs to 14 residues. The germline V gene encodes CDR1 MDHEN and CDR2 SYDVKM. Trimming stripped 6 bases from V and 4 bases from J, with 15 bases between. The CDR3 region has the DNA TGTGCCAGCAGAAACAACAGGGCGGTCACTGAAGCTTTCTTT. Translated: CASRNNRAVTEAFF.

V is TRBV27 and J is TRBJ1-6; 8 nucleotides agree with TRBD1. V dropped 6 bases and J dropped 7; count of bases not matched to a gene: 8. Germline V gene lookup returns CDR1 MNHEY and CDR2 SMNVEV (reference sequence). The CDR3 totals 15 residues. DNA for the CDR3: TGTGCCAGCAGAGAGTACGGACAGGGAAATTCACCCCTCCACTTT. Amino acid sequence: CASREYGQGNSPLHF.

The chain links TRBV19 to TRBJ1-1; D remains ambiguous. CDR3 length: 13 residues. Trimming took 3 bases from V and 3 from J, leaving 8 bases between them. Germline CDR1 is LNHDA and CDR2 is SQIVND (reference sequence). The DNA of the CDR3 is TGTGCCAGTAGTATTGGCGGTTACACTGAAGCTTTCTTT. Its translation: CASSIGGYTEAFF.

The chain links TRBV3-1 (or the pseudogene TRBV3-2) to TRBJ2-1; 11 nucleotides align to TRBD2. Losses at the gene ends were 0 bases for V and 15 bases for J; bases not matched to a gene: 16. The CDR3 runs to 17 residues. Per germline, CDR1 LGHDT and CDR2 YNNKEL (reference sequence). CDR3 bases: TGTGCCAGCAGCCAAGAGCACAGGGGAACTAGCGGGAGACACCCGTTCTTC. Translation: CASSQEHRGTSGRHPFF.

The chain is built from TRBV3-1 (or the pseudogene TRBV3-2) and TRBJ2-3; D might be TRBD2 (5 bases). Per germline, CDR1 LGHDT and CDR2 YNNKEL (reference sequence). Trimming cost V 2 bases and J 0 bases, with 9 bases left between them. The CDR3 is 15 amino acids. For the CDR3, the DNA is TGTGCCAGCAGCCAATCAGCGGCTAGCACAGATACGCAGTATTTT. Translated, it gives CASSQSAASTDTQYF.

The chain uses TRBV6-5 and TRBJ1-1; 7 nucleotides match TRBD1. Unmatched junction bases numbered 1, after V lost 6 bases and J lost 0 bases. There are 13 residues in the CDR3. Germline V CDR1 and CDR2: MNHEY, SVGAGI. CDR3 DNA sequence: TGTGCCAGCAGGACAGGGTTGAACACTGAAGCTTTCTTT. It is translated as CASRTGLNTEAFF.

The chain carries TRBV7-2 and TRBJ1-5; 7 bases agree with TRBD1. There are 14 residues in the CDR3. With V trimmed by 5 bases and J by 2 bases, 3 bases remained unmatched. Per germline, CDR1 SGHTA and CDR2 FQGNSA. The CDR3 spells CASSRGQGNQPQHF. CDR3 DNA sequence: TGTGCCAGCAGCAGGGGGCAAGGCAATCAGCCCCAGCATTTT.

V and J are TRBV25-1 and TRBJ2-1, with a tentative D call TRBD1 (5 bases). The length of the CDR3 is 13 residues. Trimming took 10 bases from V and 5 from J, leaving 15 bases between them. CDR1 and CDR2 (germline): MGHDK, SYGVNS. The CDR3, as DNA: TGTGCCACCTCTAGGGGCGCCCACAATGAGCAGTTCTTC. It specifies CATSRGAHNEQFF.

This chain links TRBV24-1 with TRBJ1-4, with 7 bases that match TRBD1. The CDR3 length is 16 residues. Looked up from germline, CDR1 is KGHDR and CDR2 is SFDVKD. V dropped 4 bases and J dropped 7; count of bases not matched to a gene: 11. The CDR3 DNA reads TGTGCCACCAGTGAGTACACAGGGGCGCGTGGTGAAAAACTGTTTTTT. Translation: CATSEYTGARGEKLFF.

The chain recombines TRBV12-3 or TRBV12-4 with TRBJ1-2; unclear D gene. Trimming pared 7 bases from V and 0 bases from J, leaving 9 bases between. There are 13 residues in the CDR3. CDR3 amino acids: CASTHGPNYGYTF. Written as DNA, the CDR3 is TGTGCCAGCACCCATGGGCCTAACTATGGCTACACCTTC.

The rearrangement links TRBV6-5 to TRBJ1-6; D not certain. CDR3 length equals 14 residues. Germline V gives CDR1 MNHEY, CDR2 SVGAGI. V was clipped by 2 bases and J by 6 bases, with 8 bases between them. The CDR3 DNA reads TGTGCCAGCAGTTACAAGCCTTTTAATTCACCCCTCCACTTT. The encoded protein is CASSYKPFNSPLHF.

The rearrangement uses TRBV9 and TRBJ2-3; 7 bases are shared with TRBD1. The V and J ends lost 4 bases and 2 bases, in that order; junction bases with no gene match: 10. Per germline, CDR1 SGDLS and CDR2 YYNGEE. The CDR3 sequence is 16 residues long. The CDR3 is CASSPNRDSNTDTQYF. The CDR3 DNA reads as TGTGCCAGCAGCCCCAACAGGGACAGTAACACAGATACGCAGTATTTT.

This chain connects TRBV20-1 to TRBJ1-5; D is possibly TRBD1 (5 bases). CDR3 length: 10 amino acids. Per the germline V gene, CDR1 is DFQATT and CDR2 is SNEGSKA (reference sequence). This CDR3 is CRGEDQPQHF. CDR3 DNA: TGCAGGGGGGAGGATCAGCCCCAGCATTTT.

The chain combines TRBV7-3 with TRBJ2-7; D may be TRBD2 (6 bases). Germline V CDR1 and CDR2: SGHTA, FQGTGA. The CDR3 has 15 amino acids. Between the trimmed V and J ends, which lost 5 bases and 4 bases, there was a span of 18 bases. CDR3 nucleotides: TGTGCCAGCAGCCCTGAGGGCGGGATGGGGTACGAGCAGTACTTC. Its translation: CASSPEGGMGYEQYF.

This clone was observed a handful of times. The rearrangement uses TRBV2 and TRBJ2-3; possibly TRBD2 for D (6 bases). Germline loops: CDR1 SNHLY, CDR2 FYNNEI. The CDR3 sequence is 12 residues long. The V end lost 3 bases, the J end lost 8 bases, and 9 bases lay between the germline ends. The CDR3 DNA sequence: TGTGCCAGCAGTGACACTAGCTTTACGCAGTATTTT. This translates into CASSDTSFTQYF.

The chain couples TRBV7-2 to TRBJ1-2, with 9 bases lining up with TRBD1. Germline V CDR1 and CDR2: SGHTA, FQGNSA. V lost 3 bases and J lost 3; bases outside the gene matches: 2. There are 14 residues in the CDR3. As DNA, the CDR3 is TGTGCCAGCAGCTTTGACAGGGGGGACTATGGCTACACCTTC. This sequence encodes CASSFDRGDYGYTF.

This clone was found a few times. The chain carries TRBV28 and TRBJ1-5; D is possibly TRBD1 (6 bases). Between the trimmed V and J ends, which lost 6 bases and 0 bases, there was a span of 12 bases. The length of the CDR3 is 15 residues. The germline CDR1 and CDR2 sequences are MDHEN and SYDVKM. This CDR3 reads CASSDRSNSNQPQHF. CDR3 sequence (DNA): TGTGCCAGCAGCGACAGGTCTAATAGCAATCAGCCCCAGCATTTT. Variable domain in full (rest from reference TRBV28 and TRBJ1-5): DVKVTQSSRYLVKRTGEKVFLECVQDMDHENMFWYRQDPGLGLRLIYFSYDVKMKEKGDIPEGYSVSREKKERFSLILESASTNQTSMYLCASSDRSNSNQPQHFGDGTRLSIL.

The table lists this clone with a few counts. This rearrangement joins TRBV24-1 to TRBJ2-7, with D possibly TRBD1 on 6 matching bases. CDR1 and CDR2 from the germline V gene are KGHDR and SFDVKD. The CDR3 covers 12 residues. V was cut by 1 base and J by 9 bases, with 9 bases left in between. CDR3 in DNA: TGTGCCACCAGTGATTTTCAGGGGTTGCAGTACTTC. The encoded protein is CATSDFQGLQYF.

This chain uses TRBV19 with TRBJ2-3; maybe TRBD2 (6 bases). The CDR3 contains 16 residues. Trimming shortened V by 7 bases and J by 2 bases, and 19 bases separated the two germline ends. Germline CDR1 reads LNHDA; CDR2 reads SQIVND (reference sequence). CDR3 residues: CASTRSPSAATDTQYF. Here the CDR3 DNA reads TGTGCCAGTACCCGATCGCCTAGCGCCGCCACAGATACGCAGTATTTT.

This rearrangement joins TRBV15 to TRBJ2-1, with D tentatively TRBD2 (5 bases). The CDR3 spans 14 residues. The V end lost 1 base, the J end lost 9 bases, and 13 bases lay between the germline ends. Germline assignment: CDR1 LNHNV and CDR2 YYDKDF (reference sequence). The CDR3 spells CATSRGPSYPEQFF. CDR3 nucleotides: TGTGCCACCAGCAGAGGACCTAGCTATCCTGAGCAGTTCTTC.

The rearrangement links TRBV3-1 (or the pseudogene TRBV3-2) to TRBJ1-6, with D maybe TRBD1 (6 bases). The CDR3 covers 18 residues. The V gene's germline CDR1 is LGHDT and CDR2 YNNKEL (reference sequence). Trimming removed 1 base at V and 10 bases at J, with 23 bases between. Here the CDR3 reads CASSQVAGTGGRNSPLHF. DNA of the CDR3: TGTGCCAGCAGCCAAGTTGCTGGGACGGGGGGGCGTAACTCACCCCTCCACTTT.